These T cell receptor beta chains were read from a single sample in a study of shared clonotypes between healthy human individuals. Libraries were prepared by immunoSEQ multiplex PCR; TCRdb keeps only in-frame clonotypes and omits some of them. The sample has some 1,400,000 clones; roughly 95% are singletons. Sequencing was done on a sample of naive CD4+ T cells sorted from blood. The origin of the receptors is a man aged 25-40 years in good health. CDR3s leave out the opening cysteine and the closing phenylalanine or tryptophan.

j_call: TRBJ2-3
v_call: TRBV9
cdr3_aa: ASSVGASEYTDTQY

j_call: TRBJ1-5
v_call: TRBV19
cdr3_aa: ASSPWTGGNSNQPQH

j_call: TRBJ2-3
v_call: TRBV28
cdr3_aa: ASTLFGTDTQY

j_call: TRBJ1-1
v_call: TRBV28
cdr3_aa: ASSLDEITEAF

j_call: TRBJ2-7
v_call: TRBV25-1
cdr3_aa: ASSQAGSYEQY

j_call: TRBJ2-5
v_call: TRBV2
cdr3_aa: ASRRVAGAGAQY

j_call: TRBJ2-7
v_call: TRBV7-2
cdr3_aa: ASSRMGTSSYEQY

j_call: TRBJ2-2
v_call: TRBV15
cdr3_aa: ATSRGFINTGELF

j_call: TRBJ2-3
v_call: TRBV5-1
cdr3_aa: ASSLDGRSDTQY

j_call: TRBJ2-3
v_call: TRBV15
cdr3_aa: ATSRDAGTSGDTDTQY

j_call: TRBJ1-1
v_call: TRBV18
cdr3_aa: ASSPLGLRSLDTEAF

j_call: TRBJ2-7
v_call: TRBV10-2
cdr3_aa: ASSWTGASEQY

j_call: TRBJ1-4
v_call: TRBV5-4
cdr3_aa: ASSPSGGRSEKLF

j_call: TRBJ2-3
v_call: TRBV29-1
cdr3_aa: SALKEVGTDTQY

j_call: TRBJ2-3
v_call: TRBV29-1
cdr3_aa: SVEGPGAGATTDTQY

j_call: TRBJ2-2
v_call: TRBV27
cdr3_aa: ASAETGYTGELF

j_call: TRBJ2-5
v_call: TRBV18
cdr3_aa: ASSPAQSGQY

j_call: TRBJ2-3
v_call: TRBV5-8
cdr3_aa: ASSLLGSPDTQY

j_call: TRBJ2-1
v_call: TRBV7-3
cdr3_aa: ASSLSRDNEQF

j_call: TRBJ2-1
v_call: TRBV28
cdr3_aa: ASSPTSGGNLNEQF

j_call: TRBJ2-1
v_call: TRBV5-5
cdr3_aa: ASSFPGGSRSYNEQF

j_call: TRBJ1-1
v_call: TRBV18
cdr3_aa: ASSPPQYTEAF

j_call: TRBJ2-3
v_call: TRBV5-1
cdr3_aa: ASSGLAGVTDTQY

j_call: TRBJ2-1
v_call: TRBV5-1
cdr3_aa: ASSSGLADPYNEQF

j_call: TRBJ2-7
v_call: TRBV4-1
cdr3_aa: ASSQRPDGTGVIEQY

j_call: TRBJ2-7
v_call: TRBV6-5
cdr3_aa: ASRLGQGFYEQY

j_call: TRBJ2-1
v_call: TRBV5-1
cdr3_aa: ASSLVPDQTNEQF

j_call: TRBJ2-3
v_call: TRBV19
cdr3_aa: ATRNRGETDTQY

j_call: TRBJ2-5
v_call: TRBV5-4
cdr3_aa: ASSSGTSETQY

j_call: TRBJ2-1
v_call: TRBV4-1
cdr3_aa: ASSTRETSGSDEQF

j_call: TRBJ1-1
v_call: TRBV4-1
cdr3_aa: ASSQFGGLGAF

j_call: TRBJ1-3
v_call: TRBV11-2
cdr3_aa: ASSLEQGNGNTIY